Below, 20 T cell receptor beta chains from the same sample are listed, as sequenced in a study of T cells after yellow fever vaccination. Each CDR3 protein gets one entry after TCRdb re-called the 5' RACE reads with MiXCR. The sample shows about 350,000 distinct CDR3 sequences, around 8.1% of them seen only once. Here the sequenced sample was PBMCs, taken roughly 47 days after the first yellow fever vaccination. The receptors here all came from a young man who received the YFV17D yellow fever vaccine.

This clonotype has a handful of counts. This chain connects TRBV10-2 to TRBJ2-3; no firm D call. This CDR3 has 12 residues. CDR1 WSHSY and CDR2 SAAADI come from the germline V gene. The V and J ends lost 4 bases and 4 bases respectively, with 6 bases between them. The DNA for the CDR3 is TGCGCCAGCAGTGTCCGGGCAGATACGCAGTATTTT. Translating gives CASSVRADTQYF.

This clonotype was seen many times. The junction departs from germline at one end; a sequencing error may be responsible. CDR3 in amino acids: CASSLRMGDSADF. The CDR3 nucleotides read TGTGCCAGCAGTTTAAGGATGGGGGACAGCGCCGACTTC. This chain uses TRBV12-3 or TRBV12-4 with TRBJ2-4, with 7 bases identical to TRBD1. The CDR3 sequence is 13 residues long.

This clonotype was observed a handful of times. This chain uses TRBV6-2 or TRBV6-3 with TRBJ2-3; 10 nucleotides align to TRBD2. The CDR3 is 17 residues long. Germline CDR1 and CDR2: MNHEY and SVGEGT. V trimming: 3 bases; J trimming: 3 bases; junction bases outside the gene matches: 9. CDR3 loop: CASSYSGLAGATDTQYF. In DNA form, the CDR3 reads TGTGCCAGCAGTTATTCAGGGCTAGCGGGGGCTACAGATACGCAGTATTTT.

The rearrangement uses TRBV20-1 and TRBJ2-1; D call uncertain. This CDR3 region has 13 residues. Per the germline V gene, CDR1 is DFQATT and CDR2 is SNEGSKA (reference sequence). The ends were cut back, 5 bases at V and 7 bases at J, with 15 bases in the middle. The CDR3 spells CSALSLGYNEQFF. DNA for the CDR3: TGCAGTGCTCTATCTCTGGGTTATAATGAGCAGTTCTTC.

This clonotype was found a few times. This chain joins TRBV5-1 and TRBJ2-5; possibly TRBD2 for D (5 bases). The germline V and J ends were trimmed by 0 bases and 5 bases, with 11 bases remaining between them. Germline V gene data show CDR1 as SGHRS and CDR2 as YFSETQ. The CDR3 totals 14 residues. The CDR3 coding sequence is TGCGCCAGCAGCTTGGCCGGGGTTCGGGAGACCCAGTACTTC. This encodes CASSLAGVRETQYF.

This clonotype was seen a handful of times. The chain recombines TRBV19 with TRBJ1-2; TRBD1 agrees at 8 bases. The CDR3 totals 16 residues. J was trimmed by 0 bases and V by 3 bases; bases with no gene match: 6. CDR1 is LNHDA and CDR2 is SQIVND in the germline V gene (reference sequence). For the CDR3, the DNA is TGTGCCAGTAGTATCGGCAGGGGGCTGGCTAACTATGGCTACACCTTC. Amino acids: CASSIGRGLANYGYTF.

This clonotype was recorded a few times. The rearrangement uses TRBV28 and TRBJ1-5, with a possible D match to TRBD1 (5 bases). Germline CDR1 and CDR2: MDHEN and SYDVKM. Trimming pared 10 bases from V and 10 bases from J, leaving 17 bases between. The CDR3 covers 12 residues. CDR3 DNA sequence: TGTGCCATCCAGCGGGGCGGAGGTCCCCAGCATTTT. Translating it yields CAIQRGGGPQHF.

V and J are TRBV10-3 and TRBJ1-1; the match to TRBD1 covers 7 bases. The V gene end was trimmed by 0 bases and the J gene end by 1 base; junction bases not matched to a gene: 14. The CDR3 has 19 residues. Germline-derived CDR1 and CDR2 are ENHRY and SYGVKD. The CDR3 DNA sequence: TGTGCCATCAGTGAGTCGGGGACAGTTCTGAGTACAGCGAACACTGAAGCTTTCTTT. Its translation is CAISESGTVLSTANTEAFF.

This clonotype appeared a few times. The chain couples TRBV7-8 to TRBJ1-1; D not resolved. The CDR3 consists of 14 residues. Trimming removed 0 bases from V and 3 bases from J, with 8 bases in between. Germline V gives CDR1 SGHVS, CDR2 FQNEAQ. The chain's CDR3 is CASSLARRDTEAFF. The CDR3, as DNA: TGTGCCAGCAGCTTAGCGAGGAGGGACACTGAAGCTTTCTTT.

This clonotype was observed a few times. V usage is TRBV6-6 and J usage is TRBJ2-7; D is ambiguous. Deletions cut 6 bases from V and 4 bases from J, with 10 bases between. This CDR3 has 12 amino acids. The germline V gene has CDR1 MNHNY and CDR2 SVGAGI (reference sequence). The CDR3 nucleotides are TGTGCCAGCAGCGAGACCCCTTACGAGCAGTACTTC. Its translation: CASSETPYEQYF.

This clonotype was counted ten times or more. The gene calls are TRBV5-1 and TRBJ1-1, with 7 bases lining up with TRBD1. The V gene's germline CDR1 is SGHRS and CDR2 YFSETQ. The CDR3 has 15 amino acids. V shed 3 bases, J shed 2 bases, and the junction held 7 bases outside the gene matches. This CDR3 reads CASSYLTGLNTEAFF. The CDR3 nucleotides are TGCGCCAGCAGCTATCTGACAGGGTTAAACACTGAAGCTTTCTTT. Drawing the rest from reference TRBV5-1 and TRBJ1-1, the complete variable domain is KAGVTQTPRYLIKTRGQQVTLSCSPISGHRSVSWYQQTPGQGLQFLFEYFSETQRNKGNFPGRFSGRQFSNSRSEMNVSTLELGDSALYLCASSYLTGLNTEAFFGQGTRLTVV.

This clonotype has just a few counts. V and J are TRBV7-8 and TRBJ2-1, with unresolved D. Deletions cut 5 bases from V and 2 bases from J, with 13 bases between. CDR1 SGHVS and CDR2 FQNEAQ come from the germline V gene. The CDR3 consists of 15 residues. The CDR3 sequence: CASSPSIGTYNEQFF. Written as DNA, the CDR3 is TGTGCCAGCAGCCCAAGCATAGGGACCTACAATGAGCAGTTCTTC.

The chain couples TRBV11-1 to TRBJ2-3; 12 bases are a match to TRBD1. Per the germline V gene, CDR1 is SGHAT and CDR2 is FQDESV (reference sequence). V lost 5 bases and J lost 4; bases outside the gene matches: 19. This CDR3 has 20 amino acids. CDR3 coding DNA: TGTGCCAGCAGCCCTCCCAGCCGGGACAGGGGGCGGAGGCACTCAGATACGCAGTATTTT. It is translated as CASSPPSRDRGRRHSDTQYF.

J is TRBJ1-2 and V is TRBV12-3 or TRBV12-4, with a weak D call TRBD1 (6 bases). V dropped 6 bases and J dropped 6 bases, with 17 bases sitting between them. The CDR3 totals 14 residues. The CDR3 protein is CASRTSYREDGYTF. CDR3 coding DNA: TGTGCCAGCAGAACCAGTTACAGGGAGGATGGCTACACCTTC.

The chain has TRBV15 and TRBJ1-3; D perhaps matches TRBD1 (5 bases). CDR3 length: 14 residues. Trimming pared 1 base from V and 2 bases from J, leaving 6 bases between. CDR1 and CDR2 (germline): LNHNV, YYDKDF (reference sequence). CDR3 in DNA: TGTGCCACCAGCAGAGGGGACGCTGGAAACACCATATATTTT. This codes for CATSRGDAGNTIYF.

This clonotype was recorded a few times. The CDR3: CASSQGTLLEQYV. The CDR3 DNA reads as TGTGCCAGCAGCCAGGGGACACTTCTCGAGCAGTACGTC. This sequence joins TRBV12-3 or TRBV12-4 and TRBJ2-7, with D possibly TRBD1 on 6 matching bases. The CDR3 is made up of 13 amino acids. Trimming pared 6 bases from V and 6 bases from J, leaving 15 bases between.

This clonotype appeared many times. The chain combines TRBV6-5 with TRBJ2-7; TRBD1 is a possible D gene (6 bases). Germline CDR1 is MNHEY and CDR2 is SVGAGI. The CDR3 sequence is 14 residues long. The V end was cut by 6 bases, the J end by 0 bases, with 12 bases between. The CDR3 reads CASRPRGGSYEQYV. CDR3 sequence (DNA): TGTGCCAGCAGACCCAGGGGTGGCTCCTACGAGCAGTACGTC.

The CDR3 DNA reads TGTGCCAGCAGTTCTCCCGCAGGACAGGGATCGGCCGGGGAGCTGTTTTTT. As protein: CASSSPAGQGSAGELFF. The V call is TRBV6-5, the J call TRBJ2-2; 8 bases agree with TRBD1. The CDR3 runs to 17 residues. Germline CDR1 MNHEY, CDR2 SVGAGI. Losses at the gene ends were 4 bases for V and 6 bases for J; bases not matched to a gene: 13.

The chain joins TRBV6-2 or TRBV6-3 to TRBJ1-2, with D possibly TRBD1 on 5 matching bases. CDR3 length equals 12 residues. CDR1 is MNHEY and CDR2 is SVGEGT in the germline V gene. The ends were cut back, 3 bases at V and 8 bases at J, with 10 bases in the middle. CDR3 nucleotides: TGTGCCAGCAGTTATGAGGGGCGCGGCTACACCTTC. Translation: CASSYEGRGYTF.

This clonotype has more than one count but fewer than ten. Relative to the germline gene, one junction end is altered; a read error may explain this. CDR3 residues: CASSLDLVGPTQF. CDR3 DNA sequence: TGTGCCAGCAGCTTAGATCTAGTGGGACCTACCCAATTC. The chain recombines TRBV7-2 with TRBJ1-2; tentatively, D is TRBD1 (5 bases). CDR3 size: 13 residues. Germline CDR1 is SGHTA and CDR2 is FQGNSA.